The next 16 T cell receptor beta chains were all read from a single sample in a study of T cells in Graves' hyperthyroidism and ophthalmopathy. The source material, RNA transcripts, was used to amplify TCR beta CDR3 regions. HTBI primers were employed in a first-round RT-PCR of the TCR CDR3. TCRdb passed the multiplex PCR reads through MiXCR, listing each CDR3 protein once. The data contain about 840,000 distinct CDR3 sequences, 38% of them singletons. The sample consisted of blood. These receptors all stem from a man younger than 30 with Graves' hyperthyroidism.

This sequence joins TRBV7-9 and TRBJ2-6, with D perhaps TRBD1 (5 bases). The CDR3 covers 16 residues. Germline assignment: CDR1 SEHNR and CDR2 FQNEAQ (reference sequence). Trimming took 2 bases from V and 2 from J, leaving 10 bases between them. This chain's CDR3 is CASSLMGLAGANVLTF. For the CDR3, the DNA is TGTGCCAGCAGCTTAATGGGGCTAGCTGGGGCCAACGTCCTGACTTTC.

There are a few counts of this clonotype. The chain couples TRBV2 to TRBJ2-7; D ambiguous. V was trimmed by 3 bases and J by 7 bases, leaving 13 bases between them. The V gene's germline CDR1 is SNHLY and CDR2 FYNNEI. The CDR3 has 13 amino acids. The CDR3 bases are TGTGCCAGCAGTGAGACGCCCATGGGGGAGCAGTACTTC. It encodes CASSETPMGEQYF.

The V and J genes are TRBV19 and TRBJ1-4; D remains ambiguous. The CDR3 contains 14 residues. V was trimmed by 4 bases and J by 0 bases, leaving 6 bases between them. Per germline, CDR1 LNHDA and CDR2 SQIVND (reference sequence). CDR3 in amino acids: CASSNSATNEKLFF. The CDR3 region has the DNA TGTGCCAGTAGTAACAGTGCAACTAATGAAAAACTGTTTTTT.

As regards this clonotype: A much larger clone lies one base from this, so it may be a read error. The chain employs TRBV10-2 and TRBJ1-5, with a weak D call TRBD1 (5 bases). Germline V gene lookup returns CDR1 WSHSY and CDR2 SAAADI. This CDR3 has 14 residues. In nucleotides, the CDR3 is TGCGTCAGCAGTGAGTCTGGGCAGGGTCAGCCCCAGCATTTT. This gives the protein CVSSESGQGQPQHF.

The chain carries TRBV7-2 and TRBJ2-7; D is possibly TRBD2 (5 bases). Deletions cut 6 bases from V and 3 bases from J, with 15 bases between. Germline V gene data show CDR1 as SGHTA and CDR2 as FQGNSA. CDR3 length equals 14 residues. CDR3 bases: TGTGCCAGCAGTCGCACTCCGAGGGACTACGAGCAGTACTTC. Its translation: CASSRTPRDYEQYF.

This clonotype was counted a few times. In nucleotides, the CDR3 is TGCAGTGCTAGAGATCCTTATAGCGGGAGTCGCGAGCAGTACTTC. Protein product: CSARDPYSGSREQYF. The rearrangement links TRBV20-1 to TRBJ2-7; 9 nucleotides agree with TRBD2. Trimming at V came to 0 bases and at J to 6 bases, leaving 9 bases not matched to a gene. CDR1 is DFQATT, CDR2 SNEGSKA, per germline (reference sequence). The CDR3 runs to 15 residues.

This clonotype was counted only a few times. The chain combines TRBV7-6 with TRBJ2-5; 8 bases agree with TRBD2. Germline V CDR1 and CDR2: SGHVS, FNYEAQ. J lost 0 bases, V lost 5 bases, and 8 bases had no gene match. The CDR3 is 16 residues long. The CDR3 is CASSTGLADYQETQYF. As DNA, the CDR3 is TGTGCCAGCAGCACAGGACTAGCAGATTACCAAGAGACCCAGTACTTC.

The chain joins TRBV5-1 to TRBJ2-2; maybe TRBD1 (5 bases). The CDR3 contains 16 residues. V was shortened by 4 bases and J by 1 base, with 14 bases between the two germline ends. Germline V lookup: CDR1 SGHRS, CDR2 YFSETQ. CDR3 in DNA: TGCGCCAGCAGCCTAGGGGTTCTGGAGAACACCGGGGAGCTGTTTTTT. Protein: CASSLGVLENTGELFF.

The chain is built from TRBV29-1 and TRBJ1-1; D gene uncertain. The length of the CDR3 is 12 residues. Germline V gene lookup returns CDR1 SQVTM and CDR2 ANQGSEA. V was trimmed by 8 bases and J by 0 bases, leaving 10 bases between them. CDR3 nucleotides: TGCAGCTTCGCTCCCATGAACACTGAAGCTTTCTTT. Its protein product is CSFAPMNTEAFF.

The chain carries TRBV7-2 and TRBJ1-5, with TRBD1 as a possible D gene (6 bases). Trimming left V 5 bases short and J 7 bases short, with 18 bases between. This CDR3 has 15 residues. The germline gives CDR1 SGHTA, CDR2 FQGNSA. The CDR3 spells CASSQDHDQGQPQHF. For the CDR3, the DNA is TGTGCCAGCAGCCAAGATCACGATCAGGGGCAGCCCCAGCATTTT.

A remark on this clonotype: At one end, the junction sequence differs from germline, possibly due to a read error. This chain links TRBV10-3 with TRBJ1-5, with TRBD1 matching over 9 bases. The germline gives CDR1 ENHRY, CDR2 SYGVKD. The CDR3 consists of 17 residues. The CDR3 loop is CASSLSGTGILNQPQHF. The CDR3 DNA reads as TGTGCCAGCAGTTTATCCGGGACAGGGATATTAAATCAGCCCCAGCATTTT.

The rearrangement uses TRBV4-1 and TRBJ1-3; a possible D gene is TRBD1 (5 bases). The CDR3 sequence is 14 residues long. V was shortened by 3 bases and J by 8 bases, with 14 bases between the two germline ends. The germline V gene has CDR1 MGHRA and CDR2 YSYEKL. CDR3 loop: CASSHKGRRDTIYF. The DNA of the CDR3 is TGCGCCAGCAGCCATAAGGGGCGGCGGGACACCATATATTTT.

This clonotype was detected only a few times. The J gene is TRBJ1-4, the V gene TRBV2, with D possibly matching TRBD1 (6 bases). This CDR3 has 15 amino acids. V lost 3 bases, J lost 7 bases, and 15 bases lay in between. CDR1 is SNHLY, CDR2 FYNNEI, per germline. CDR3 loop: CASSDEGRGVEKLFF. CDR3 bases: TGTGCCAGCAGTGACGAGGGCAGGGGTGTTGAAAAACTGTTTTTT.

The chain joins TRBV5-5 to TRBJ2-2; the D is unclear. The germline V gene encodes CDR1 SGHKS and CDR2 YYEKEE (reference sequence). This CDR3 is 14 amino acids long. V dropped 5 bases and J dropped 6 bases, with 14 bases sitting between them. The CDR3 reads CASRPRENSGELFF. The CDR3 DNA is TGTGCCAGCAGGCCAAGGGAAAATTCCGGGGAGCTGTTTTTT. Together with reference TRBV5-5 and TRBJ2-2, the CDR3 gives the full variable domain: DAGVTQSPTHLIKTRGQQVTLRCSPISGHKSVSWYQQVLGQGPQFIFQYYEKEERGRGNFPDRFSARQFPNYSSELNVNALLLGDSALYLCASRPRENSGELFFGEGSRLTVL.

V and J are TRBV9 and TRBJ1-1; D gene unclear. The V end lost 0 bases, the J end lost 0 bases, and 6 bases lay between the germline ends. Per germline, CDR1 SGDLS and CDR2 YYNGEE. CDR3 size: 14 residues. The CDR3 region is CASSVDDMNTEAFF. DNA of the CDR3: TGTGCCAGCAGCGTAGATGATATGAACACTGAAGCTTTCTTT. The full variable domain, in which reference TRBV9 and TRBJ1-1 provide the parts outside the CDR3, is DSGVTQTPKHLITATGQRVTLRCSPRSGDLSVYWYQQSLDQGLQFLIQYYNGEERAKGNILERFSAQQFPDLHSELNLSSLELGDSALYFCASSVDDMNTEAFFGQGTRLTVV.

The chain carries TRBV6-4 and TRBJ2-2; possible D gene TRBD1, 5 bases. CDR3 size: 14 residues. V was trimmed by 2 bases and J by 5 bases, leaving 9 bases between them. Germline CDR1 and CDR2: MRHNA and SNTAGT. CDR3 DNA: TGTGCCAGCAGTGACAGGGGTGAGACCGGGGAGCTGTTTTTT. As protein: CASSDRGETGELFF.